This T cell receptor beta chain came from a study of blood T cell repertoires in COVID-19. Libraries were prepared by immunoSEQ multiplex PCR; TCRdb keeps only in-frame clonotypes and omits some of them. The sample records 180,000 or so clones, roughly 80% being singletons. The V gene's germline CDR1 is SGHRS and CDR2 YFSETQ. The CDR3 covers 15 residues. The V and J ends lost 0 bases and 6 bases respectively, with 12 bases between them. The sequenced sample was peripheral blood. The chain links TRBV5-1 to TRBJ2-2, with TRBD2 as a possible D gene (6 bases). The receptor was isolated from a man aged 45-65 years who had recovered from COVID-19. Written as DNA, the CDR3 is TGCGCCAGCAGCTTGGGGACTATTCAAGCCGGGGAGCTGTTTTTT. This encodes CASSLGTIQAGELFF.